This T cell receptor beta chain was sequenced during a study of T cells in Graves' hyperthyroidism and ophthalmopathy. This clonotype was recorded a few times. The antigen is undetermined. Amplification targeted TCR beta CDR3 regions from RNA transcripts. The HTBI primer set was used in a first-round RT-PCR of the TCR CDR3. Using its own MiXCR run on the multiplex PCR reads, TCRdb lists one record per CDR3 protein. The repertoire includes 600,000 to 700,000 distinct CDR3 sequences, just under 45% of them detected once, and about 7.7% sits in the top ten. Germline values: CDR1 SGHTA, CDR2 FQGNSA. This CDR3 contains 14 residues. After removal of 5 bases from V and 3 bases from J, the junction contained 5 bases not matched to a gene. Study-level points and caveats: Stable hyperthyroidism was told apart from ophthalmopathy by a model built on 13 V-J features. Most expanded thyroid clonotypes above 0.001 recurred in blood.

Orbital computed tomography, thyroid ultrasound, serum thyroxine and TRAb, and clinical symptoms together informed the diagnoses. This chain joins TRBV7-2 and TRBJ2-5; 8 nucleotides agree with TRBD2. The source is an adult man with Graves' disease, either hyperthyroidism or ophthalmopathy (not recorded which). Sequenced sample: peripheral blood or thyroid tissue (not recorded which). The CDR3 spells CASSRRGGEETQYF. DNA for the CDR3: TGTGCCAGCAGCCGACGGGGGGGAGAAGAGACCCAGTACTTC. The whole variable domain, remainder taken from reference TRBV7-2 and TRBJ2-5, is GAGVSQSPSNKVTEKGKDVELRCDPISGHTALYWYRQSLGQGLEFLIYFQGNSAPDKSGLPSDRFSAERTGGSVSTLTIQRTQQEDSAVYLCASSRRGGEETQYFGPGTRLLVL.